The entry that follows covers one T cell receptor beta chain sequence. This receptor's antigen is unknown. Base qualities are not provided; no much larger clone lies one nucleotide away. This specimen belongs to a study of OX40 agonist ivuxolimab in advanced cancers. Regarding the research as a whole: Ivuxolimab was a fully human IgG2 agonistic monoclonal antibody targeting the costimulatory receptor OX40 (CD134). Intravenous ivuxolimab was administered to patients every 2 weeks at six dose levels: 0.01, 0.1, 0.3, 1.5, 3 and 10 mg/kg. Of the approximately 53 patients in dose escalation, approximately 20 had hepatocellular carcinoma, roughly 15 had melanoma, 9 had renal cell carcinoma and 9 had head and neck cancer. A male proportion of around 80% and a mean age of 60 years, ranging from 23 to 79, were recorded for the dose-escalation cohort. Patients were allowed to have had prior anti-PD-1, anti-PD-L1 or anti-CTLA-4 therapy, and less than 45% of the dose-escalation patients had previously received checkpoint inhibitors. Partial responses occurred in three dose-escalation patients: two with cutaneous melanoma and one with hepatocellular carcinoma. Peripheral TCRbeta sequencing was intended to test whether TCR sequence diversity was altered and clonal T-cell expansion was caused by ivuxolimab. The paper describes the monotherapy dose-escalation part (N of about 47 patients) of the phase I trial of ivuxolimab.

Findings and caveats that apply to the study as a whole: Low levels of normalized T-cell clonal expansion were also seen in some patients who did not respond. Which antigens the clonally expanded peripheral T cells were specific for was not determined. After ivuxolimab, more expanded clones were found on average in CD8+ T cells than in CD4+ T cells. In the 0.1-3.0 mg/kg groups, partial responders were among the patients with the lowest normalized peripheral clonal expansion, particularly in CD8+ T cells. At doses of 0.1 to 3.0 mg/kg, clonal expansion of both CD4+ and CD8+ T cells in blood was seen between baseline and week 6.

CDR1 and CDR2, per the germline V gene (reference sequence), are SEHNR and FQNEAQ. V is pared back by 5 bases and J by 2 bases, with 5 bases lying between the germline termini. The CDR3 numbers 12 residues from cysteine through phenylalanine. This entry keeps only the CDR3 DNA: 36 bases, framed from base 1. Genomic DNA was extracted from sorted cells for sequencing of the TCRbeta CDR3 region. TCRbeta CDR3 regions were sequenced using the immunoSEQ Assay. TCRdb obtained this table from immuneACCESS and retained in-frame rearrangements with V and J assigned. These tables miss some clones; where compared with another copy, unresolved V genes account for less than half of the shortfall, and the remainder is unexplained. Counted in this sample were about 76,000 clones; 75% to 90% of them appeared once. Of the sample, 6.9% falls within the top ten clones. The trial excluded patients who had a history of autoimmune disease or were on systemic immunosuppression. Peripheral blood for TCR sequencing was collected from all dose cohorts at baseline, on cycle 4 day 1, and on cycle 7 day 1. The samples were drawn from a first-in-human, open-label, multicenter phase I dose-escalation trial of ivuxolimab. The trial enrolled adults with locally advanced or metastatic head and neck squamous cell, hepatocellular, melanoma or renal cell carcinoma. Before TCR sequencing, CD4+ T cells and CD8+ T cells from peripheral blood were sorted into separate populations.

The specimen was CD4+ or CD8+ T cells sorted from blood, collected in a trial of the OX40 agonist ivuxolimab. The TCR comes from an adult with an advanced solid tumor such as melanoma, head and neck, liver or kidney cancer. The chain uses TRBV7-9 and TRBJ2-3; the D gene assignment is ambiguous. The nucleotide sequence reads TGTGCCAGCAGCGTTCCCACAGATACGCAGTATTTT. This codes for CASSVPTDTQYF.